One sample yielded the 9 T cell receptor beta chains listed below, sequenced in a study of cytomegalovirus exposure and HLA in healthy donors. PCR employed 60 Vbeta and 13 Jbeta primers. Only in-frame clones appear in the TCRdb table, and some are missing; sequencing was by immunoSEQ multiplex PCR. The sample carries 100,000 or so clones, approximately 68% recorded once. The specimen sequenced was PBMCs. These receptors all stem from a woman aged 18-29 years in good health and CMV-seropositive.

The chain is built from TRBV7-9 and TRBJ2-5, with 9 bases identical to TRBD2. CDR1 is SEHNR and CDR2 is FQNEAQ in the germline V gene (reference sequence). J gave up 4 bases and V 2 bases, and 11 bases lay outside the gene matches. The CDR3 covers 17 residues. CDR3 region: CASSLSSRPSGIETQYF. The CDR3 DNA sequence: TGTGCCAGCAGCTTAAGTTCGCGGCCTAGCGGGATAGAGACCCAGTACTTC.

The chain combines TRBV5-1 with TRBJ2-7; no firm D call. CDR1 is SGHRS, CDR2 YFSETQ, per germline. The CDR3 extends over 11 amino acids. Trimming shortened V by 2 bases and J by 3 bases, and 3 bases separated the two germline ends. The CDR3 spells CASSFNYEQYF. CDR3 DNA sequence: TGCGCCAGCAGCTTTAACTACGAGCAGTACTTC. Full variable domain (remainder filled in from reference TRBV5-1 and TRBJ2-7): KAGVTQTPRYLIKTRGQQVTLSCSPISGHRSVSWYQQTPGQGLQFLFEYFSETQRNKGNFPGRFSGRQFSNSRSEMNVSTLELGDSALYLCASSFNYEQYFGPGTRLTVT.

The chain employs TRBV6-5 and TRBJ1-4; D uncertain. The germline CDR1 and CDR2 sequences are MNHEY and SVGAGI. CDR3 size: 14 residues. V was shortened by 0 bases and J by 6 bases, with 8 bases between the two germline ends. The CDR3 DNA reads TGTGCCAGCAGTTACTCAATGAGGGATGAAAAACTGTTTTTT. Amino acid sequence: CASSYSMRDEKLFF.

This sequence joins TRBV7-2 and TRBJ2-7, with D unresolved. The CDR3 extends over 12 amino acids. CDR1 is SGHTA, CDR2 FQGNSA, per germline. V was clipped by 3 bases and J by 9 bases, with 12 bases between them. The CDR3 loop is CASSFLSVVQYF. CDR3 DNA: TGTGCCAGCAGCTTCCTTTCTGTTGTGCAGTACTTC. Supplemented by reference TRBV7-2 and TRBJ2-7, the full variable domain reads GAGVSQSPSNKVTEKGKDVELRCDPISGHTALYWYRQSLGQGLEFLIYFQGNSAPDKSGLPSDRFSAERTGGSVSTLTIQRTQQEDSAVYLCASSFLSVVQYFGPGTRLTVT.

This chain connects TRBV18 to TRBJ2-3; 7 nucleotides align to TRBD2. Germline values: CDR1 KGHSH, CDR2 LQKENI. This CDR3 has 14 residues. The junction had 7 bases not matched to a gene; V was cut back by 8 bases and J by 2 bases. The CDR3 is CASRSGSNTDTQYF. DNA for the CDR3: TGTGCCAGCCGTAGCGGGTCAAACACAGATACGCAGTATTTT. Variable domain in full (rest from reference TRBV18 and TRBJ2-3): NAGVMQNPRHLVRRRGQEARLRCSPMKGHSHVYWYRQLPEEGLKFMVYLQKENIIDESGMPKERFSAEFPKEGPSILRIQQVVRGDSAAYFCASRSGSNTDTQYFGPGTRLTVL.

The chain employs TRBV27 and TRBJ2-7, with 9 nucleotides matching TRBD1. This CDR3 is 15 amino acids long. V was pared by 8 bases and J by 3 bases, with 11 bases of the junction left unmatched. Germline-derived CDR1 and CDR2 are MNHEY and SMNVEV (reference sequence). This CDR3 is CASSLRGQGFYEQYF. The CDR3 bases are TGTGCCAGCTCACTGAGGGGACAGGGATTCTACGAGCAGTACTTC.

In its sample, this clone was seen a few times. This chain uses TRBV19 with TRBJ1-1; TRBD1 is a possible D gene (5 bases). Trimming took 7 bases from V and 0 from J, leaving 12 bases between them. The CDR3 length is 14 residues. Germline loops: CDR1 LNHDA, CDR2 SQIVND (reference sequence). CDR3 coding DNA: TGTGCCAGTATGACGACAGCTTTGAACACTGAAGCTTTCTTT. It yields the protein CASMTTALNTEAFF.

As for this clone: The junction shows a germline mismatch at one end, possibly a read error. CDR3 in DNA: TGCGCCAGCAGTCAAGACGAGCGGGCGGGTGCCGGGGAGCTGTTTTTT. Protein product: CASSQDERAGAGELFF. V gene TRBV4-3 combines with J gene TRBJ2-2; D perhaps matches TRBD2 (6 bases). The CDR3 sequence is 16 residues long. CDR1 LGHNA and CDR2 YSLEER come from the germline V gene.

The chain links TRBV21-1 to TRBJ2-2; TRBD1 is the table's D call, not checked against the DNA. TRBV21-1 is deemed a pseudogene. This CDR3 is 11 amino acids long. The CDR3 reads CASSKARELFF. For the CDR3, the DNA is TGTGCCAGCAGCAAAGCCAGGGAGCTGTTTTTT.